These 4 T cell receptor beta chains came from one sample sequenced in a study of blood T cell repertoires in COVID-19. Clones were sequenced by immunoSEQ multiplex PCR, and TCRdb holds only the in-frame ones, with some missing. This repertoire shows fewer than 150,000 clones, around 83% found once; its top ten account for 18%. The sequencing input was PBMCs or T cells enriched from blood (not recorded which). The receptor source for this set is a man aged 25-40 years who had recovered from COVID-19.

The chain couples TRBV29-1 to TRBJ2-1; the D gene is possibly TRBD1 (6 bases). This CDR3 has 15 amino acids. Germline V gene lookup returns CDR1 SQVTM and CDR2 ANQGSEA. The ends were cut back, 7 bases at V and 0 bases at J, with 16 bases in the middle. The DNA for the CDR3 is TGCAGCGCCACAGGGACCGCCAGCTCCTACAATGAGCAGTTCTTC. Amino acids: CSATGTASSYNEQFF.

CDR3 in amino acids: CASSVETGSYGYTF. The CDR3 bases are TGTGCCAGCAGCGTAGAAACAGGTAGCTATGGCTACACCTTC. This sequence joins TRBV9 and TRBJ1-2; TRBD1 might be the D (5 bases). The CDR3 is made up of 14 amino acids. V was cut by 0 bases and J by 4 bases, with 10 bases left in between. The germline CDR1 and CDR2 sequences are SGDLS and YYNGEE.

The chain is built from TRBV5-6 and TRBJ2-1; D might be TRBD1 (5 bases). V shed 4 bases and J shed 8 bases, with 10 bases lying between them. Germline V gene lookup returns CDR1 SGHDT and CDR2 YYEEEE. The CDR3 extends over 12 amino acids. The chain's CDR3 is CASSLDRHEQFF. CDR3 in DNA: TGTGCCAGCAGCCTTGACAGACATGAGCAGTTCTTC.

The CDR3 is CASTYIGGNTGELFF. In nucleotides, the CDR3 is TGTGCCAGCACATATATTGGCGGCAACACCGGGGAGCTGTTTTTT. The chain is built from TRBV2 and TRBJ2-2; D is undetermined. The V and J ends lost 7 bases and 2 bases respectively, with 14 bases between them. This CDR3 is 15 amino acids long. CDR1 SNHLY and CDR2 FYNNEI come from the germline V gene.